The T cell receptor beta chain under discussion was sequenced for a study of OX40 agonist ivuxolimab in advanced cancers. For the study at large: Clinicians treated patients with ivuxolimab, an agonistic anti-OX40 (CD134) antibody. Partial responses were achieved by three patients, one with hepatocellular carcinoma and two with cutaneous melanoma.

Germline assignment: CDR1 LGHNA and CDR2 YNFKEQ. Trimming removed 0 bases at V and 7 bases at J, with 10 bases between. The CDR3 loop spans 14 amino acids. Libraries were prepared by immunoSEQ multiplex PCR; TCRdb keeps only in-frame clonotypes and omits some of them. The sample has around 77,000 clones, 85% to 95% seen once. Study conclusions and caveats: In CD8+ T cells, expanded clones were on average more numerous than in CD4+. The CD4+ and CD8+ T cells in the blood had expanded clonally by week 6 at 0.1 to 3.0 mg/kg.

Notes on this clone: Its antigen is undetermined.

V and J are TRBV4-2 and TRBJ2-1; D remains ambiguous. The sequenced sample was CD4+ or CD8+ T cells sorted from blood, obtained in a trial of the OX40 agonist ivuxolimab. This TCR came from an adult with an advanced solid tumor such as melanoma, head and neck, liver or kidney cancer. The CDR3 sequence is CASSQDRPANEQFF. CDR3 coding DNA: TGTGCCAGCAGCCAAGATCGGCCGGCAAATGAGCAGTTCTTC.